This is a list of T cell receptor beta chains from one sample in a study of blood T cell repertoires in COVID-19. TCRdb's table, derived via immunoSEQ multiplex PCR, lists solely in-frame clones and lacks some. Of just under 30,000 clones detected, about 86% appear once; the ten largest clones hold approximately 24%. Sequencing input: peripheral blood. The receptors derive from a human donor with active COVID-19. The donor label of this sample is uncertain. The CDR3 runs from the conserved cysteine through the conserved F or W. The D gene is left open where the match is weak. The size field is filled for only some rows; it gives once, few, many or a size class.

TRBJ2-6 TRBV28 NA NA TGTGCCAGCAGTTTAGGAGGGGCTGGGGCCAACGTCCTGACTTTC CASSLGGAGANVLTF
TRBJ2-7 TRBV10-2 TRBD1 NA TGCGCCAGCAGCCGGGACAGGGTAAACCTCGAGCAGTACTTC CASSRDRVNLEQYF
TRBJ1-1 TRBV28 NA NA TGTGCCAGCAGTCCCCCCAGGCCGAAGAACACTGAAGCTTTCTTT CASSPPRPKNTEAFF
TRBJ2-7 TRBV7-9 TRBD2 NA TGTGCCAGCAGCTTATTAGCGGGAGATCCGTACGAGCAGTACTTC CASSLLAGDPYEQYF
TRBJ1-4 TRBV6-5 TRBD1 NA TGTGCCAGCAGTATCCGGGACAGAAATGAAAAACTGTTTTTT CASSIRDRNEKLFF
TRBJ2-3 TRBV7-2 TRBD2 NA TGTGCCAGCAGCGGTTGGACTAGCGGGAGGAGCACAGATACGCAGTATTTT CASSGWTSGRSTDTQYF
TRBJ2-6 TRBV28 NA NA TGTGCCAGCACCTACAACTATGGGGCCAACGTCCTGACTTTC CASTYNYGANVLTF
TRBJ1-1 TRBV5-1 NA NA TGCGCCAGCAGCTTAGCAGGGGCGGACACTGAAGCTTTCTTT CASSLAGADTEAFF
TRBJ2-5 TRBV11-3 NA NA TGTGCCAGCAGCTTACGAGGGATCGGGGAGACCCAGTACTTC CASSLRGIGETQYF
TRBJ1-2 TRBV28 TRBD1 NA TGTGCCATCCGACTCACTGCCGGGACAGGGGGCGCTGGCTACACCTTC CAIRLTAGTGGAGYTF
TRBJ1-6 TRBV30 TRBD1 NA TGTGCCTGGAGCAGGGGGAACTATAATTCACCCCTCCACTTT CAWSRGNYNSPLHF
TRBJ2-1 TRBV9 TRBD2 NA TGTGCCAGCAGCGAGGAGGGGCGGAGACTAGCGGTGTACAATGAGCAGTTCTTC CASSEEGRRLAVYNEQFF
TRBJ2-1 TRBV7-3 NA NA TGTGCCAGCAGCTTAGGGCCATACTCCTACAATGAGCAGTTCTTC CASSLGPYSYNEQFF
TRBJ2-2 TRBV18 TRBD2 NA TGTGCCAGCTCACCACCGGCGGGAGGGAAAACCGGGGAGCTGTTTTTT CASSPPAGGKTGELFF
TRBJ2-4 TRBV2 TRBD2 NA TGTGCCAGCCGGTTAAGGGCGGCTAGCGGGGGGCTTACAAACATTCAGTACTTC CASRLRAASGGLTNIQYF
TRBJ2-6 TRBV5-6 TRBD1 NA TGTGCCAGCAGCTCGACAGGGGGCGTGTATGGGGCCAACGTCCTGACTTTC CASSSTGGVYGANVLTF
TRBJ1-6 TRBV6-6 NA NA TGTGCCAGCAAAGGGGCCGGCAGGTCCTTTCCACCCCTCCACTTT CASKGAGRSFPPLHF
TRBJ1-1 TRBV5-5 NA NA TGTGCCAGCAGCTTGGTAGGGGGGAACACTGAAGCTTTCTTT CASSLVGGNTEAFF
TRBJ1-1 TRBV5-4 NA NA TGTGCCAGCGGGGGGTTGAACACTGAAGCTTTCTTT CASGGLNTEAFF
TRBJ2-1 TRBV9 NA NA TGTGCCAGCTCCTGGGGGGACTCCTACAATGAGCAGTTCTTC CASSWGDSYNEQFF
TRBJ2-2 TRBV11-3 TRBD1 NA TGTGCCAGCAGCTTAGATGGCAGTCCGGGACAGGGGGCGAGCACCGGGGAGCTGTTTTTT CASSLDGSPGQGASTGELFF
TRBJ2-1 TRBV19 NA NA TGTGCCAGTAGCCGAGCTGCCGCGGATGAGCAGTTCTTC CASSRAAADEQFF
TRBJ2-1 TRBV2 NA NA TGTGCCAGCAAAGCAACCCCCAATGAGCAGTTCTTC CASKATPNEQFF
TRBJ2-1 TRBV19 TRBD1 NA TGTGCCAGTAGTAAGGGACAGGGGAATGAGCAGTTCTTC CASSKGQGNEQFF
TRBJ1-5 TRBV4-3 NA NA TGCGCCAGCAGCCAAGATGCAGGAGCGGGAGGTCAGCCCCAGCATTTT CASSQDAGAGGQPQHF
TRBJ2-4 TRBV19 NA NA TGTGCCAGTAGTATAGTGGGTTCTCCGAGGGCCAAAAACATTCAGTACTTC CASSIVGSPRAKNIQYF
TRBJ2-7 TRBV25-1 NA NA TGTGCCAGCAGTGAATCCCGATTTCTAGGTCCGGGCGAGCAGTACTTC CASSESRFLGPGEQYF
TRBJ1-2 TRBV11-2 TRBD1 NA TGTGCCAGCAGCTCCCTTGGACAGGGGGCTTGGGGCTACACCTTC CASSSLGQGAWGYTF
TRBJ1-1 TRBV7-9 TRBD1 few TGTGCCAGCAGCGGATCCGGGACAGTGAACACTGAAGCTTTCTTT CASSGSGTVNTEAFF
TRBJ2-3 TRBV6-4 TRBD2 NA TGTGCCAGCAGTCTCCGACTAGCCTCGGATACGCAGTATTTT CASSLRLASDTQYF
TRBJ2-2 TRBV7-8 NA NA TGTGCCAGCAGCCACAGCACCGGGGAGCTGTTTTTT CASSHSTGELFF
TRBJ2-1 TRBV4-3 TRBD2 NA TGCGCCAGCAGCCAAACTAGCGGTCTCAGGAACAATGAGCAGTTCTTC CASSQTSGLRNNEQFF
TRBJ1-3 TRBV19 TRBD1 NA TGTGCCAGTAGGCCGGGACAGGGTTACTCTGGAAACACCATATATTTT CASRPGQGYSGNTIYF
TRBJ2-7 TRBV15 TRBD1 NA TGTGCCACCAGCAGGGACAGGGGGATGTACGAGCAGTACTTC CATSRDRGMYEQYF
TRBJ2-1 TRBV9 NA NA TGTGCCAGCAGCGAGGGGACATCTTGGGGCAGTGAGCAGTTCTTC CASSEGTSWGSEQFF
TRBJ1-5 TRBV28 TRBD1 NA TGTGCCAGCAGTTCCCCCGGGACAGGAAGGAATCAGCCCCAGCATTTT CASSSPGTGRNQPQHF
TRBJ1-6 TRBV5-4 NA once TGTGCCAGCAGCCAAGGGGGGGCCCGCGATAATTCACCCCTCCACTTT CASSQGGARDNSPLHF
TRBJ2-2 TRBV30 TRBD2 NA TGTGCCTGGAGTAGACGGGGGGTCACCGGGGAGCTGTTTTTT CAWSRRGVTGELFF
TRBJ2-5 TRBV6-1 NA once TGTGCCAGCAGTGAATCTATTAGCGGCCAAGAGGGCCAGTACTTC CASSESISGQEGQYF
TRBJ2-1 TRBV27 NA NA TGTGCCAGCAGTTTATCTGTGACTAGCTACAATGAGCAGTTCTTC CASSLSVTSYNEQFF
TRBJ2-1 TRBV4-3 TRBD2 NA TGCGCCAGCAGCCAAAGACTAGCGGGAGTGGGCTACAATGAGCAGTTCTTC CASSQRLAGVGYNEQFF
TRBJ1-2 TRBV7-9 TRBD1 NA TGTGCCAGCAGCTCCTCCTGGGGACAGATATATGGCTACACCTTC CASSSSWGQIYGYTF
TRBJ1-4 TRBV19 NA NA TGTGCCAGTAGGATCGCAGGGGAAGCTAATGAAAAACTGTTTTTT CASRIAGEANEKLFF
TRBJ2-3 TRBV3-1/TRBV3-2 NA NA TGTGCCAGCAGCCCTCGACTGTCTACAGATACGCAGTATTTT CASSPRLSTDTQYF
TRBJ2-7 TRBV18 NA NA TGTGCCAGCTCACCAGCGGGCGTCGAAAACGAGCAGTACTTC CASSPAGVENEQYF
TRBJ2-1 TRBV11-3 TRBD1 NA TGTGCCAGCAGTATCGGTGGGACAGGGAACAATGAGCAGTTCTTC CASSIGGTGNNEQFF
TRBJ2-3 TRBV6-1 TRBD2 few TGTGCCAGCAGTGATACTAGCGGGGGACCAGATACGCAGTATTTT CASSDTSGGPDTQYF
TRBJ2-1 TRBV7-2 TRBD1 NA TGTGCCAGCAGCTTAGGGACAGGGGGTCGCGGTGAGCAGTTCTTC CASSLGTGGRGEQFF
TRBJ2-7 TRBV5-1 NA few TGCGCCAGCAGCTTGCGACACCCCACCTCGGGGGAGCAGTACTTC CASSLRHPTSGEQYF
TRBJ2-2 TRBV5-1 NA NA TGCGCCAGCAGTCAGGGGTCGTTGAGCACCGGGGAGCTGTTTTTT CASSQGSLSTGELFF
TRBJ2-2 TRBV5-5 NA NA TGTGCCAGCAGCTTATGGGGCGGGGGCAACACCGGGGAGCTGTTTTTT CASSLWGGGNTGELFF
TRBJ1-5 TRBV19 NA NA TGTGCCAGTAGGGAGACAGAAAATAGCAATCAGCCCCAGCATTTT CASRETENSNQPQHF
TRBJ2-3 TRBV13 TRBD2 NA TGTGCCAGCAGCTCGAAAACTAGCGGGGGTAGGGATACGCAGTATTTT CASSSKTSGGRDTQYF
TRBJ1-4 TRBV28 TRBD1 NA TGTGCCAGCAGGGGGGACAGTTTTAATGAAAAACTGTTTTTT CASRGDSFNEKLFF